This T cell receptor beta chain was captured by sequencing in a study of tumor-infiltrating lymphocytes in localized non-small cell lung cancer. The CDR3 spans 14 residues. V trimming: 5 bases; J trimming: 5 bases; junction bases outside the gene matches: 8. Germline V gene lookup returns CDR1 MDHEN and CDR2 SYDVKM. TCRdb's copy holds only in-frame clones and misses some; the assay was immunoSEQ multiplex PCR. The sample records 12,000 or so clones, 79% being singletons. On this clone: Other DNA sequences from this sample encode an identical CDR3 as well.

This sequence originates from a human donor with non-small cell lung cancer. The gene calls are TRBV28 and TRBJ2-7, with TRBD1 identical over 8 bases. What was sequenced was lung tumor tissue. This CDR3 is CASSLGQGGDEQYF. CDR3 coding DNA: TGTGCCAGCAGTCTCGGACAGGGTGGAGACGAGCAGTACTTC.